Listed below are T cell receptor beta chains from one sample, sequenced in a study of shared clonotypes between healthy human individuals. Only in-frame clones appear in the TCRdb table, and some are missing; sequencing was by immunoSEQ multiplex PCR. Here the sample spans roughly 2,300,000 clones, roughly 92% being singletons. Input material: naive CD4+ T cells from PBMCs. The receptors originated from a man between 18 and 35 years old in good health. Some clones in this sample may be carry-over from other donors' samples. Both conserved end residues are part of each CDR3.

v_call | cdr3_aa
TRBV6-1 | CASINLGGNTEAFF
TRBV10-3 | CAMSSGNLAYEQYF
TRBV18 | CASSPPSIGTLYEQYF
TRBV28 | CASSLLDYGYTF
TRBV27 | CASSFVGGPIDNEQFF
TRBV7-2 | CASSEQGEGYTF
TRBV9 | CASSVSGRSDEQYF
TRBV18 | CASYTQKDTGELFF
TRBV5-4 | CASSLGSGRTTDTQYF
TRBV9 | CASSVGGPQETQYF
TRBV28 | CASSLGHLNYGYTF
TRBV28 | CASSLQTQGAPQYF
TRBV28 | CASRTGTDTQYF
TRBV2 | CASNSKSNTEAFF
TRBV2 | CASSVSGTFTGELFF
TRBV4-1 | CASSQVASSYEQYF
TRBV6-6 | CASSNPGAYEQYF
TRBV2 | CASSTRAPQETQYF
TRBV18 | CASSPLGTDTQYF
TRBV28 | CASSSRDRGKAFF
TRBV6-1 | CASSGDRMNTEAFF
TRBV29-1 | CSVTTGPSTDTQYF
TRBV30 | CAWSGKASKEETQYF
TRBV9 | CASSVAGDTHNQETQYF
TRBV29-1 | CSVERVPGEQYF
TRBV7-9 | CASSLVQIQDGYTF
TRBV5-1 | CATLNQVGTDTQYF
TRBV18 | CASAWTGVVNTGELFF
TRBV5-1 | CASSRLAGSYNEQFF